These T cell receptor beta chains were read from a single sample in a study of vaccination and CD4 T cells after COVID-19. No antigen is known for these receptors. TCRdb passed the PCR reads through MiXCR, listing each CDR3 protein once. This sample yields about 12,000 distinct CDR3 sequences, of which roughly 57% are seen a single time; around 10% belongs to the top ten. The sample consisted of CD4+ T cells from blood, cultured in vitro, taken before SARS-CoV-2 vaccination. Receptor source: a human donor who had recovered from COVID-19. Each CDR3 is given with its conserved first and last residue. Fields, in order: J gene, V gene, D gene, clone size, CDR3 protein, CDR3 DNA. D genes are given only for firm matches. A row's size may be missing; if present it is once, few, many or a size class.

TRBJ1-1,TRBV6-1,.,.,CASSKAMNTEAFF,TGTGCCAGCAGTAAGGCCATGAACACTGAAGCTTTCTTT
TRBJ2-5,TRBV7-2,TRBD2,.,CASSHPLSGRLQETQYF,TGTGCCAGCAGCCATCCACTGAGCGGGAGGCTCCAAGAGACCCAGTACTTC
TRBJ1-5,TRBV19,.,.,CASHPFMDGNNQPQHF,TGTGCCAGCCACCCCTTTATGGATGGGAATAATCAGCCCCAGCATTTT
TRBJ1-6,TRBV20-1,TRBD1,few,CSGSGQGGNSPLHF,TGCAGTGGCAGCGGACAGGGAGGAAATTCACCCCTCCACTTT
TRBJ1-5,TRBV3-1,.,.,CASSQDSRSNQPQHF,TGTGCCAGCAGCCAAGATTCCCGTAGCAATCAGCCCCAGCATTTT
TRBJ1-5,TRBV2,.,.,CASSGDNQPQHF,TGTGCCAGCAGTGGGGACAATCAGCCCCAGCATTTT
TRBJ1-1,TRBV6-2/TRBV6-3,TRBD1,.,CASRSAGGSEAFF,TGTGCCAGCAGATCAGCAGGGGGCTCTGAAGCTTTCTTT
TRBJ2-1,TRBV7-9,.,.,CASSPPGFWENEQFF,TGTGCCAGCAGCCCCCCAGGCTTTTGGGAAAATGAGCAGTTCTTC
TRBJ2-2,TRBV20-1,TRBD2,.,CSARGGTSGIVGELFF,TGCAGTGCTAGAGGGGGGACTAGCGGGATCGTCGGGGAGCTGTTTTTT
TRBJ2-1,TRBV7-6,TRBD2,.,CASSGVAGADEQFF,TGTGCCAGCAGCGGGGTTGCGGGAGCGGATGAGCAGTTCTTC
TRBJ1-1,TRBV20-1,TRBD1,.,CSAGQGAEAFF,TGCAGTGCGGGACAGGGTGCTGAAGCTTTCTTT
TRBJ2-1,TRBV7-6,.,.,CASSLVSGSSYNEQFF,TGTGCCAGCAGCTTAGTGTCGGGGAGCTCCTACAATGAGCAGTTCTTC
TRBJ1-2,TRBV21-1,.,.,CANQTGTNYGYTF,TGTGCCAACCAGACCGGTACTAACTATGGCTACACCTTC
TRBJ2-5,TRBV2,.,.,CASLIAEGEETQYF,TGTGCCAGCTTAATAGCGGAGGGGGAAGAGACCCAGTACTTC
TRBJ1-5,TRBV6-2/TRBV6-3,TRBD1,few,CASSYTLSDRDYQPQHF,TGTGCCAGCAGTTACACTCTTTCGGACAGGGATTATCAGCCCCAGCATTTT
TRBJ2-7,TRBV11-2,TRBD1,.,CASRRPGQTPYEQYF,TGTGCCAGCAGACGCCCGGGACAGACTCCTTACGAGCAGTACTTC
TRBJ1-6,TRBV19,TRBD1,.,CASSTTGTANNSPLHF,TGTGCCAGTAGTACTACCGGGACAGCTAATAATTCACCCCTCCACTTT
TRBJ1-5,TRBV15,.,.,CATSRDLVPNQPQHF,TGTGCCACCAGCAGAGATTTGGTTCCCAATCAGCCCCAGCATTTT
TRBJ1-5,TRBV4-2,.,once,CASSQDLQGIRPQHF,TGTGCCAGCAGCCAAGATCTCCAGGGCATCAGGCCCCAGCATTTT
TRBJ2-7,TRBV6-2/TRBV6-3,.,few,CASSYGGASNEQYF,TGTGCCAGCAGTTACGGGGGGGCGAGTAACGAGCAGTACTTC
TRBJ2-1,TRBV15,TRBD1,.,CATSRALRDRGYNEQFF,TGTGCCACCAGCAGAGCTTTAAGGGACAGGGGTTACAATGAGCAGTTCTTC
TRBJ1-6,TRBV4-2,.,.,CASSQDRESPLHF,TGTGCCAGCAGCCAAGATAGGGAGTCACCCCTCCACTTT
TRBJ1-6,TRBV11-1,.,.,CASSLVKASPLHF,TGTGCCAGCAGCTTAGTGAAAGCGTCACCCCTCCACTTT
TRBJ2-6,TRBV7-8,.,once,CASSEGNFRANVLTF,TGTGCCAGCAGCGAGGGGAACTTTAGGGCCAACGTCCTGACTTTC
TRBJ1-2,TRBV6-1,.,.,CASRVGLREDYGYTF,TGTGCCAGCAGAGTCGGACTCCGCGAGGACTATGGCTACACCTTC
TRBJ2-7,TRBV11-3,.,.,CASSLGLVGEVYEQYF,TGTGCCAGCAGCTTAGGCCTAGTGGGAGAGGTCTACGAGCAGTACTTC
TRBJ1-2,TRBV7-8,.,.,CASSPQAGSYGYTF,TGTGCCAGCAGCCCACAAGCGGGTTCGTATGGCTACACCTTC
TRBJ1-6,TRBV10-1,TRBD1,.,CASSQGQGSHAINSPLHF,TGCGCCAGCAGTCAAGGACAGGGGTCACACGCCATCAATTCACCCCTCCACTTT
TRBJ2-3,TRBV5-1,.,.,CASSLGSGADTQYF,TGCGCCAGCAGCTTGGGGTCGGGGGCAGATACGCAGTATTTT
TRBJ1-5,TRBV20-1,.,few,CSARFSGRDQPQHF,TGCAGTGCTAGATTTTCAGGGAGGGATCAGCCCCAGCATTTT
TRBJ2-7,TRBV7-2,TRBD1,few,CASSFTGTELYEQYF,TGTGCCAGCAGCTTCACGGGGACAGAACTCTACGAGCAGTACTTC
TRBJ2-2,TRBV20-1,.,.,CSARDVRGSRELFF,TGCAGTGCTAGAGATGTGAGGGGTAGCCGGGAGCTGTTTTTT
TRBJ2-7,TRBV10-2,.,.,CASSELARYEQYF,TGCGCCAGCAGTGAGCTAGCACGCTACGAGCAGTACTTC
TRBJ1-1,TRBV2,TRBD1,.,CASGQGAGTEAFF,TGTGCCAGCGGTCAGGGGGCCGGGACTGAAGCTTTCTTT
TRBJ2-2,TRBV7-9,.,.,CASSLDHPAGELFF,TGTGCCAGCAGCTTAGACCATCCGGCCGGGGAGCTGTTTTTT
TRBJ2-5,TRBV11-2,.,.,CASSSIQGPRVETQYF,TGTGCCAGCAGCTCTATACAGGGACCCCGGGTGGAGACCCAGTACTTC
TRBJ1-1,TRBV6-2/TRBV6-3,.,few,CASSYGPGPNTEAFF,TGTGCCAGCAGTTACGGGCCAGGGCCGAACACTGAAGCTTTCTTT
TRBJ1-6,TRBV27,.,.,CASWGGRQVLGNSPLHF,TGTGCCAGCTGGGGGGGGAGACAGGTCCTCGGGAATTCACCCCTCCACTTT
TRBJ2-4,TRBV4-3,TRBD2,.,CASSGSSGGIQYF,TGCGCCAGCAGTGGCTCTAGCGGCGGCATTCAGTACTTC
TRBJ1-1,TRBV6-1,.,.,CASSGRQSNTEAFF,TGTGCCAGCAGTGGCCGACAGAGTAACACTGAAGCTTTCTTT
TRBJ2-7,TRBV6-2/TRBV6-3,.,few,CASSPFQGYEQYF,TGTGCCAGCAGTCCTTTCCAGGGCTACGAGCAGTACTTC
TRBJ2-7,TRBV6-1,.,.,CASSGAGGRGSEQYF,TGTGCCAGCAGTGGCGCAGGTGGGCGCGGGTCCGAGCAGTACTTC
TRBJ2-1,TRBV7-6,.,.,CASSPLASNEQFF,TGTGCCAGCAGCCCCCTGGCCTCCAATGAGCAGTTCTTC
TRBJ1-1,TRBV7-3,.,.,CASSLTPNTEAFF,TGTGCCAGCAGCTTAACACCGAACACTGAAGCTTTCTTT
TRBJ2-3,TRBV7-8,TRBD2,.,CASSSTSGRDTDTQYF,TGTGCCAGCAGCTCGACTAGCGGGAGGGACACAGATACGCAGTATTTT
TRBJ1-5,TRBV7-8,.,.,CASSSYRIAGGNQPQHF,TGTGCCAGCAGCTCCTACCGTATCGCCGGGGGCAATCAGCCCCAGCATTTT
TRBJ1-5,TRBV6-1,.,.,CASSGSGGVEPQHF,TGTGCCAGCAGCGGATCGGGGGGGGTTGAACCCCAGCATTTT
TRBJ2-7,TRBV20-1,TRBD2,.,CSAPGLAGGSSYEQYF,TGCAGTGCTCCGGGACTAGCGGGAGGGAGCTCCTACGAGCAGTACTTC
TRBJ1-1,TRBV20-1,TRBD1,.,CSATIIQGTEAFF,TGCAGTGCTACCATAATACAGGGGACTGAAGCTTTCTTT
TRBJ2-7,TRBV6-1,TRBD1,.,CASRDRGPYEQYF,TGTGCCAGCCGGGACAGGGGGCCCTACGAGCAGTACTTC
TRBJ1-2,TRBV7-9,.,.,CASSLEAGENYGYTF,TGTGCCAGCAGCTTAGAGGCAGGGGAGAACTATGGCTACACCTTC
TRBJ2-3,TRBV7-8,.,.,CASSLVRGFTDTQYF,TGTGCCAGCAGCTTAGTTCGCGGTTTCACAGATACGCAGTATTTT